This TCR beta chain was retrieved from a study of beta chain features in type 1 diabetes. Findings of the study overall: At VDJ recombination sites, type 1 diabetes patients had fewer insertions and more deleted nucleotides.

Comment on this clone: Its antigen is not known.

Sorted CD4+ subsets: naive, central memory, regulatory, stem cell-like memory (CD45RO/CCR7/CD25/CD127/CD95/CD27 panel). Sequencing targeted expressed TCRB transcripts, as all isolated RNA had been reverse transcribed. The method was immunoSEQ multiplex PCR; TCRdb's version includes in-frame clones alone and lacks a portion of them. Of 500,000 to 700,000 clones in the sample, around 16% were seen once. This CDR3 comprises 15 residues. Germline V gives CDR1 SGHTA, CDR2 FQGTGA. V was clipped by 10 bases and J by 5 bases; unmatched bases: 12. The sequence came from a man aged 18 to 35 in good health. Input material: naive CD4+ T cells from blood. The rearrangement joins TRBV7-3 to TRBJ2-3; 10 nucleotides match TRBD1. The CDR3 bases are TGTGCCACGCCAGGGACAGGGGAAGGGGAAGATACGCAGTATTTT. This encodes CATPGTGEGEDTQYF.